Listed below are T cell receptor beta chains from one sample, sequenced in a study of CD8+ T cells in alopecia areata. Clones were sequenced by immunoSEQ multiplex PCR, and TCRdb holds only the in-frame ones, with some missing. The repertoire holds 140,000 to 150,000 clones, with approximately 49% as singletons. The input for sequencing was CD4+ T cells sorted from blood, taken at week 0. These receptors all stem from a human donor with alopecia areata. Each CDR3 is given with its conserved first and last residue. The order of the fields is V gene, J gene, D gene, clone size, CDR3 protein, CDR3 DNA. A D gene is named only where the DNA matches it firmly. Clone size is shown for a subset of rows, as once, few, many or a class of expanded clone.

v_gene: TRBV5-1
j_gene: TRBJ2-2
d_gene: TRBD1
abundance: -
CDR3aa: CASSPTGQEYGELFF
CDR3nt: TGCGCCAGTAGCCCTACCGGACAGGAATACGGGGAGCTGTTTTTT

v_gene: TRBV28
j_gene: TRBJ1-2
d_gene: -
abundance: few
CDR3aa: CASTPPGTHGYTF
CDR3nt: TGTGCCAGCACTCCACCCGGGACGCATGGCTACACCTTC

v_gene: TRBV25-1
j_gene: TRBJ2-7
d_gene: -
abundance: -
CDR3aa: CASSPLAFGEQYF
CDR3nt: TGTGCCAGCAGCCCTCTTGCTTTTGGGGAGCAGTACTTC

v_gene: TRBV5-1
j_gene: TRBJ2-7
d_gene: -
abundance: -
CDR3aa: CASRPTAGYEQYF
CDR3nt: TGCGCCAGCAGACCGACAGCAGGCTACGAGCAGTACTTC

v_gene: TRBV28
j_gene: TRBJ2-7
d_gene: -
abundance: -
CDR3aa: CASSKPDSTYEQYF
CDR3nt: TGTGCCAGCAGTAAGCCGGACTCCACCTACGAGCAGTACTTC

v_gene: TRBV11-2
j_gene: TRBJ1-2
d_gene: TRBD1
abundance: few
CDR3aa: CASSRTGGSGYTF
CDR3nt: TGTGCCAGCAGCCGGACAGGGGGGTCTGGCTACACCTTC

v_gene: TRBV7-8
j_gene: TRBJ1-2
d_gene: -
abundance: -
CDR3aa: CATRPADPNYGYTF
CDR3nt: TGTGCGACAAGGCCAGCAGACCCCAACTATGGCTACACCTTC

v_gene: TRBV2
j_gene: TRBJ2-7
d_gene: -
abundance: few
CDR3aa: CASSETSYEQYF
CDR3nt: TGTGCCAGCAGTGAAACGAGTTACGAGCAGTACTTC

v_gene: TRBV5-1
j_gene: TRBJ2-7
d_gene: -
abundance: -
CDR3aa: CASSRGSAASSYEQYF
CDR3nt: TGCGCCAGCAGCCGGGGGTCCGCGGCTAGCTCCTACGAGCAGTACTTC

v_gene: TRBV7-7
j_gene: TRBJ2-5
d_gene: -
abundance: few
CDR3aa: CASSLTRQETQYF
CDR3nt: TGTGCCAGCAGCTTAACTAGACAAGAGACCCAGTACTTC

v_gene: TRBV29-1
j_gene: TRBJ2-3
d_gene: TRBD2
abundance: -
CDR3aa: CSVGGRMTDTQYF
CDR3nt: TGCAGCGTTGGCGGGAGGATGACAGATACGCAGTATTTT

v_gene: TRBV19
j_gene: TRBJ2-7
d_gene: TRBD1
abundance: -
CDR3aa: CASSIDRGYGSGYEQYF
CDR3nt: TGTGCCAGTAGTATTGACAGGGGTTACGGGAGCGGCTACGAGCAGTACTTC

v_gene: TRBV7-6
j_gene: TRBJ1-1
d_gene: -
abundance: few
CDR3aa: CASSLRRNTEAFF
CDR3nt: TGTGCCAGCAGCTTACGCCGGAACACTGAAGCTTTCTTT

v_gene: TRBV7-9
j_gene: TRBJ2-3
d_gene: TRBD2
abundance: -
CDR3aa: CASSLGLAGSTDTQYF
CDR3nt: TGTGCCAGCAGCTTGGGACTAGCGGGTAGCACAGATACGCAGTATTTT

v_gene: TRBV14
j_gene: TRBJ1-2
d_gene: -
abundance: -
CDR3aa: CASSLTRRVDGYTF
CDR3nt: TGTGCCAGCAGCCTTACCAGAAGGGTCGACGGCTACACCTTC

v_gene: TRBV9
j_gene: TRBJ2-1
d_gene: -
abundance: -
CDR3aa: CASSVTAGRGSYNEQFF
CDR3nt: TGTGCCAGCAGCGTTACCGCCGGGAGAGGGTCCTACAATGAGCAGTTCTTC

v_gene: TRBV30
j_gene: TRBJ2-3
d_gene: -
abundance: -
CDR3aa: CAWSVRGADTQYF
CDR3nt: TGTGCCTGGAGCGTCAGGGGCGCAGATACGCAGTATTTT

v_gene: TRBV30
j_gene: TRBJ1-5
d_gene: TRBD1
abundance: -
CDR3aa: CAAETGGFMGYSNQPQHF
CDR3nt: TGTGCCGCCGAGACAGGGGGCTTTATGGGATATAGCAATCAGCCCCAGCATTTT

v_gene: TRBV11-2
j_gene: TRBJ2-6
d_gene: TRBD1
abundance: few
CDR3aa: CASSLVRTGLAGANVLTF
CDR3nt: TGTGCCAGCAGCTTAGTGCGGACAGGCTTAGCTGGGGCCAACGTCCTGACTTTC

v_gene: TRBV7-2
j_gene: TRBJ2-2
d_gene: -
abundance: many
CDR3aa: CASSLTGAGTGELFF
CDR3nt: TGTGCCAGCAGCTTAACAGGGGCGGGAACCGGGGAGCTGTTTTTT

v_gene: TRBV7-2
j_gene: TRBJ1-2
d_gene: -
abundance: -
CDR3aa: CASSLGTGSNYGYTF
CDR3nt: TGTGCCAGCAGCCTAGGAACAGGAAGTAACTATGGCTACACCTTC

v_gene: TRBV29-1
j_gene: TRBJ2-1
d_gene: TRBD2
abundance: once
CDR3aa: CSVGHSGRNEQFF
CDR3nt: TGCAGCGTTGGCCACAGCGGGAGGAATGAGCAGTTCTTC

v_gene: TRBV30
j_gene: TRBJ2-3
d_gene: -
abundance: -
CDR3aa: CAWRSDTQYF
CDR3nt: TGTGCCTGGAGATCAGATACGCAGTATTTT

v_gene: TRBV27
j_gene: TRBJ2-7
d_gene: TRBD2
abundance: few
CDR3aa: CASSSAGTSGSLEWEQYF
CDR3nt: TGTGCCAGCAGTTCCGCCGGGACTAGCGGTTCCCTTGAATGGGAGCAGTACTTC

v_gene: TRBV11-2
j_gene: TRBJ2-1
d_gene: TRBD1
abundance: few
CDR3aa: CASSLGDSHLDEQFF
CDR3nt: TGTGCCAGCAGCTTAGGGGACAGTCATTTGGATGAGCAGTTCTTC

v_gene: TRBV5-1
j_gene: TRBJ1-2
d_gene: TRBD1
abundance: -
CDR3aa: CASSPRTGERGYTF
CDR3nt: TGCGCCAGCAGTCCGCGGACAGGGGAGCGTGGCTACACCTTC

v_gene: TRBV29-1
j_gene: TRBJ1-1
d_gene: -
abundance: -
CDR3aa: CSVEVARRNTEAFF
CDR3nt: TGCAGCGTTGAAGTCGCCAGAAGGAACACTGAAGCTTTCTTT

v_gene: TRBV5-8
j_gene: TRBJ2-6
d_gene: -
abundance: few
CDR3aa: CASSLRALSGANVLTF
CDR3nt: TGTGCCAGCAGCTTACGGGCCCTCTCTGGGGCCAACGTCCTGACTTTC

v_gene: TRBV5-1
j_gene: TRBJ2-1
d_gene: -
abundance: few
CDR3aa: CASSFPRGPSYNEQFF
CDR3nt: TGCGCCAGCAGCTTCCCGAGAGGGCCTTCCTACAATGAGCAGTTCTTC

v_gene: TRBV29-1
j_gene: TRBJ1-4
d_gene: -
abundance: -
CDR3aa: CSVGVTNEKLFF
CDR3nt: TGCAGCGTTGGCGTTACTAATGAAAAACTGTTTTTT

v_gene: TRBV4-1
j_gene: TRBJ1-2
d_gene: TRBD1
abundance: few
CDR3aa: CASSQRQGNSNGYTF
CDR3nt: TGCGCCAGCAGCCAGAGACAGGGGAACAGCAATGGCTACACCTTC

v_gene: TRBV18
j_gene: TRBJ1-5
d_gene: -
abundance: -
CDR3aa: CASSPTGQPQHF
CDR3nt: TGTGCCAGCTCACCAACCGGGCAGCCCCAGCATTTT

v_gene: TRBV7-8
j_gene: TRBJ2-7
d_gene: -
abundance: -
CDR3aa: CASSIKQGGSYEQYF
CDR3nt: TGTGCCAGCAGCATCAAACAGGGGGGGTCCTACGAGCAGTACTTC

v_gene: TRBV29-1
j_gene: TRBJ2-1
d_gene: -
abundance: once
CDR3aa: CSTSEANEQFF
CDR3nt: TGCAGCACCTCCGAGGCTAATGAGCAGTTCTTC

v_gene: TRBV19
j_gene: TRBJ1-2
d_gene: TRBD1
abundance: -
CDR3aa: CASSIGGRVPNYGYTF
CDR3nt: TGTGCCAGTAGCATAGGGGGCAGGGTCCCTAACTATGGCTACACCTTC

v_gene: TRBV6-5
j_gene: TRBJ1-2
d_gene: -
abundance: -
CDR3aa: CASSYSRKGTDYGYTF
CDR3nt: TGTGCCAGCAGTTACTCGAGAAAGGGGACTGATTATGGCTACACCTTC

v_gene: TRBV7-2
j_gene: TRBJ1-2
d_gene: -
abundance: few
CDR3aa: CASSLSSWDGYTF
CDR3nt: TGTGCCAGCAGCTTAAGTAGTTGGGATGGCTACACCTTC

v_gene: TRBV10-3
j_gene: TRBJ1-1
d_gene: -
abundance: -
CDR3aa: CAISGRGTEAFF
CDR3nt: TGTGCCATCAGTGGTAGGGGCACTGAAGCTTTCTTT

v_gene: TRBV7-2
j_gene: TRBJ2-3
d_gene: -
abundance: -
CDR3aa: CASILGLASGSQYF
CDR3nt: TGTGCCAGCATTCTTGGGTTGGCGTCCGGGTCGCAGTATTTT

v_gene: TRBV5-1
j_gene: TRBJ2-2
d_gene: -
abundance: few
CDR3aa: CASSLAGRGTGELFF
CDR3nt: TGCGCCAGCAGCCTGGCGGGGAGAGGCACCGGGGAGCTGTTTTTT

v_gene: TRBV4-1
j_gene: TRBJ2-7
d_gene: TRBD2
abundance: few
CDR3aa: CASRNQGGSGSGEQYF
CDR3nt: TGCGCCAGCAGAAACCAGGGGGGTAGCGGGAGCGGCGAGCAGTACTTC

v_gene: TRBV29-1
j_gene: TRBJ1-5
d_gene: -
abundance: -
CDR3aa: CSVGAGGNQPQHF
CDR3nt: TGCAGCGTTGGGGCAGGGGGCAATCAGCCCCAGCATTTT

v_gene: TRBV4-3
j_gene: TRBJ1-1
d_gene: -
abundance: few
CDR3aa: CASRADRNTEAFF
CDR3nt: TGCGCCAGCAGAGCTGATAGGAACACTGAAGCTTTCTTT

v_gene: TRBV10-3
j_gene: TRBJ2-7
d_gene: TRBD1
abundance: -
CDR3aa: CAISQGVEQYF
CDR3nt: TGTGCCATCAGCCAGGGGGTTGAGCAGTACTTC

v_gene: TRBV15
j_gene: TRBJ2-7
d_gene: TRBD1
abundance: -
CDR3aa: CATSRPGQVLPNGEQYF
CDR3nt: TGTGCCACCAGCAGGCCCGGACAGGTCCTCCCTAACGGCGAGCAGTACTTC

v_gene: TRBV9
j_gene: TRBJ1-2
d_gene: TRBD1
abundance: few
CDR3aa: CASSPAGQRLYGYTF
CDR3nt: TGTGCCAGCAGCCCCGCGGGACAGCGACTCTATGGCTACACCTTC

v_gene: TRBV7-3
j_gene: TRBJ2-5
d_gene: -
abundance: -
CDR3aa: CASSITRQETQYF
CDR3nt: TGTGCCAGCAGCATCACTAGACAAGAGACCCAGTACTTC

v_gene: TRBV15
j_gene: TRBJ2-6
d_gene: TRBD2
abundance: -
CDR3aa: CATRADWTSGKLFSGANVLTF
CDR3nt: TGTGCCACCAGAGCCGACTGGACTAGCGGGAAATTATTCTCTGGGGCCAACGTCCTGACTTTC

v_gene: TRBV27
j_gene: TRBJ2-7
d_gene: TRBD2
abundance: once
CDR3aa: CASRAGAGDTYEQYF
CDR3nt: TGTGCCAGCAGAGCCGGGGCGGGAGACACCTACGAGCAGTACTTC

v_gene: TRBV28
j_gene: TRBJ2-2
d_gene: TRBD2
abundance: -
CDR3aa: CASSAGGGNTGELFF
CDR3nt: TGTGCCAGCAGCGCTGGCGGGGGAAACACCGGGGAGCTGTTTTTT

v_gene: TRBV5-6
j_gene: TRBJ2-7
d_gene: -
abundance: -
CDR3aa: CASSLRRVSYEQYF
CDR3nt: TGTGCCAGCAGCTTGCGGAGGGTCAGCTACGAGCAGTACTTC

v_gene: TRBV25-1
j_gene: TRBJ1-2
d_gene: -
abundance: -
CDR3aa: CASSDPVNYGYTF
CDR3nt: TGTGCCAGCAGTGATCCCGTCAACTATGGCTACACCTTC

v_gene: TRBV9
j_gene: TRBJ2-3
d_gene: -
abundance: -
CDR3aa: CASSLGPGTDTQYF
CDR3nt: TGTGCCAGCAGCCTTGGACCTGGCACAGATACGCAGTATTTT

v_gene: TRBV9
j_gene: TRBJ1-2
d_gene: TRBD1
abundance: -
CDR3aa: CASSVDRGNGYTF
CDR3nt: TGTGCCAGCAGCGTAGACAGGGGTAACGGCTACACCTTC

v_gene: TRBV2
j_gene: TRBJ2-7
d_gene: TRBD1
abundance: few
CDR3aa: CASTDTGQGYEQYF
CDR3nt: TGTGCCAGCACCGACACCGGACAGGGCTACGAGCAGTACTTC

v_gene: TRBV4-1
j_gene: TRBJ2-3
d_gene: -
abundance: few
CDR3aa: CASSQRAGDTQYF
CDR3nt: TGCGCCAGCAGCCAACGGGCGGGAGATACGCAGTATTTT

v_gene: TRBV6-1
j_gene: TRBJ2-7
d_gene: -
abundance: -
CDR3aa: CAGVALAEQYF
CDR3nt: TGTGCGGGGGTAGCTCTGGCCGAGCAGTACTTC

v_gene: TRBV10-2
j_gene: TRBJ2-5
d_gene: -
abundance: -
CDR3aa: CASGRTSQETQYF
CDR3nt: TGCGCCAGCGGAAGGACGTCCCAAGAGACCCAGTACTTC